The count of the clone carrying this TCR beta chain is one. CDR3 length: 15 residues. J was trimmed by 4 bases and V by 4 bases; bases with no gene match: 10. The germline CDR1 and CDR2 sequences are SQVTM and ANQGSEA. The sample belongs to a study of technical replicates of blood from a handful of donors. The repertoire was sequenced with immunoSEQ multiplex PCR; TCRdb's copy has only in-frame clones and lacks some. This sample has 75,000 to 100,000 clones; less than 95% occur once, and the top ten carry about 0.37%. The sequence was obtained from a human donor in good health. The sample taken for sequencing was T cells isolated from PBMCs. V gene TRBV29-1 combines with J gene TRBJ2-5; 9 positions agree with TRBD2. The CDR3 loop reads CSVGGGGEAAETQYF. The CDR3 DNA follows: TGCAGCGTTGGCGGCGGGGGGGAGGCGGCAGAGACCCAGTACTTC. The entire variable domain, with the rest obtained from reference TRBV29-1 and TRBJ2-5, is as follows: SAVISQKPSRDICQRGTSLTIQCQVDSQVTMMFWYRQQPGQSLTLIATANQGSEATYESGFVIDKFPISRPNLTFSTLTVSNMSPEDSSIYLCSVGGGGEAAETQYFGPGTRLLVL.